This TCR beta chain is from a study of blood T cell repertoires in COVID-19. Trimming took 6 bases from V and 7 from J; bases not matched to a gene: 4. Germline-derived CDR1 and CDR2 are SGHAT and FQNNGV. This CDR3 is 12 amino acids long. Measured with immunoSEQ multiplex PCR; TCRdb has only the in-frame clones, and not every one. Of about 140,000 clones in the sample, roughly 82% are singletons; the top ten hold under 15%. This chain uses TRBV11-2 with TRBJ1-1; 8 bases align to TRBD1. The receptor comes from a man older than 75 with acute or convalescent COVID-19. Sequencing was done on a sample of peripheral blood. The CDR3 DNA sequence: TGTGCCAGCAGTAGGGACAGGTTTGAAGCTTTCTTT. Amino acid sequence: CASSRDRFEAFF.